This entry lists 13 T cell receptor beta chains sequenced from one sample in a study of graft-versus-host responses after intestinal transplantation. Their recognized antigens are unknown. The data were produced by immunoSEQ multiplex PCR, yet TCRdb's version contains in-frame clones alone and is incomplete. Of approximately 90,000 clones listed, 90% to 95% are singletons. Sequenced here: unstimulated CD8+ T cells sorted from spleen or lymph node cells, sampled before intestinal transplant. The source of these receptors is a human donor who received an intestinal transplant.

This clone was seen only once. This sequence joins TRBV7-2 and TRBJ1-2, with D tentatively TRBD1 (6 bases). V gave up 5 bases and J gave up 3 bases, with 16 bases separating them. Germline V gives CDR1 SGHTA, CDR2 FQGNSA. The CDR3 is 15 amino acids. The CDR3 bases are TGTGCCAGCAGCCCACATGGAGGGGGGGACTATGGCTACACCTTC. Translation gives CASSPHGGGDYGYTF. The entire variable domain, with the rest obtained from reference TRBV7-2 and TRBJ1-2, is as follows: GAGVSQSPSNKVTEKGKDVELRCDPISGHTALYWYRQSLGQGLEFLIYFQGNSAPDKSGLPSDRFSAERTGGSVSTLTIQRTQQEDSAVYLCASSPHGGGDYGYTFGSGTRLTVV.

The sample holds one count of this clone. The chain carries TRBV5-1 and TRBJ2-1; 12 nucleotides match TRBD2. V was pared by 7 bases and J by 4 bases, with 3 bases of the junction left unmatched. Germline CDR1 reads SGHRS; CDR2 reads YFSETQ. The CDR3 has 14 residues. This CDR3 reads CASSSGGVYNEQFF. CDR3 nucleotides: TGCGCCAGCTCTAGCGGGGGGGTTTACAATGAGCAGTTCTTC.

This chain connects TRBV6-5 to TRBJ1-1, with a tentative D call TRBD1 (5 bases). Germline values: CDR1 MNHEY, CDR2 SVGAGI. The CDR3 spans 14 residues. Trimming took off 5 bases at V and 4 bases at J, with 14 bases between the two ends. CDR3 in amino acids: CASSPSDSSTEAFF. CDR3 DNA sequence: TGTGCCAGCAGTCCCTCCGACAGCAGCACTGAAGCTTTCTTT.

The chain couples TRBV11-2 to TRBJ2-2; 8 nucleotides line up with TRBD1. The CDR3 totals 13 residues. With V trimmed by 4 bases and J by 8 bases, 3 bases remained unmatched. CDR1 and CDR2 (germline): SGHAT, FQNNGV. CDR3 sequence reads: CASSSRGRGELFF. Here the CDR3 DNA reads TGTGCCAGCAGCTCCAGGGGGCGGGGGGAGCTGTTTTTT.

The chain employs TRBV6-5 and TRBJ1-5, with 7 bases matching TRBD1. This CDR3 region has 14 residues. After removal of 0 bases from V and 6 bases from J, the junction contained 2 bases not matched to a gene. CDR1 and CDR2 from the germline V gene are MNHEY and SVGAGI. CDR3 in DNA: TGTGCCAGCAGTTACTCGACAGGGACTCAGCCCCAGCATTTT. This translates into CASSYSTGTQPQHF.

This sequence joins TRBV27 and TRBJ2-1; D is possibly TRBD1 (6 bases). Germline CDR1 MNHEY, CDR2 SMNVEV (reference sequence). Trimming stripped 5 bases from V and 4 bases from J, with 15 bases between. The CDR3 loop spans 15 amino acids. In DNA form, the CDR3 reads TGTGCCAGCAGTCTTGACAGGTTGGCATACAATGAGCAGTTCTTC. Protein: CASSLDRLAYNEQFF.

The V call is TRBV4-2, the J call TRBJ2-2, with TRBD2 matching 11 bases. CDR1 is LGHNA and CDR2 is YNFKEQ in the germline V gene. This CDR3 contains 20 residues. V gave up 0 bases and J gave up 1 base; unmatched junction bases: 10. The CDR3 DNA sequence: TGTGCCAGCAGCCAAGAACCCACTCCCCTAGCGGGGGGGAACACCGGGGAGCTGTTTTTT. Protein product: CASSQEPTPLAGGNTGELFF.

The V call is TRBV5-6, the J call TRBJ2-7; TRBD1 matches at 12 bases. CDR1 is SGHDT, CDR2 YYEEEE, per germline. CDR3 length: 16 amino acids. With V trimmed by 0 bases and J by 5 bases, 6 bases remained unmatched. This CDR3 reads CASSLDGDRGLHEQYF. The CDR3 bases are TGTGCCAGCAGCTTGGATGGGGACAGGGGGCTTCACGAGCAGTACTTC.

This chain joins TRBV4-3 and TRBJ2-1; D ambiguous. The CDR3 is made up of 15 amino acids. Germline CDR1 and CDR2: LGHNA and YSLEER. The V and J ends lost 4 bases and 3 bases respectively, with 13 bases between them. The DNA of the CDR3 is TGCGCCAGCAGCCCAGATCCCAGGAACTACAATGAGCAGTTCTTC. Its protein is CASSPDPRNYNEQFF.

The V and J genes are TRBV30 and TRBJ1-4; no firm D call. V was cut by 1 base and J by 8 bases, with 8 bases left in between. The CDR3 extends over 12 amino acids. CDR1 is GTSNPN and CDR2 is SVGIG in the germline V gene (reference sequence). The CDR3: CAWSESGEKLFF. The DNA for the CDR3 is TGTGCCTGGAGTGAATCGGGAGAAAAACTGTTTTTT.

The rearrangement uses TRBV7-9 and TRBJ2-5, with a weak D call TRBD2 (6 bases). The V and J ends lost 5 bases and 5 bases respectively, with 18 bases between them. Germline values: CDR1 SEHNR, CDR2 FQNEAQ (reference sequence). The CDR3 spans 15 residues. DNA for the CDR3: TGTGCCAGCAGCCCCGCAACCGGCGGGGTGGAGACCCAGTACTTC. The encoded protein is CASSPATGGVETQYF.

In this sample, this clone turned up once. The V and J genes are TRBV6-1 and TRBJ2-7, with 7 positions matching TRBD1. V gave up 6 bases and J gave up 2 bases; unmatched junction bases: 10. Germline assignment: CDR1 MNHNS and CDR2 SASEGT. The length of the CDR3 is 15 residues. The CDR3 spells CASSPARQGPYEQYF. DNA for the CDR3: TGTGCCAGCAGCCCGGCTCGACAGGGACCCTACGAGCAGTACTTC.

V usage is TRBV19 and J usage is TRBJ1-2; 11 bases align to TRBD1. CDR1 is LNHDA and CDR2 is SQIVND in the germline V gene (reference sequence). V lost 4 bases and J lost 7; bases outside the gene matches: 2. The CDR3 sequence is 13 residues long. CDR3 sequence: CASSTGTGGGYTF. The DNA for the CDR3 is TGTGCCAGTAGTACCGGGACAGGGGGTGGCTACACCTTC. Full variable domain (remainder filled in from reference TRBV19 and TRBJ1-2): DGGITQSPKYLFRKEGQNVTLSCEQNLNHDAMYWYRQDPGQGLRLIYYSQIVNDFQKGDIAEGYSVSREKKESFPLTVTSAQKNPTAFYLCASSTGTGGGYTFGSGTRLTVV.